Each of the 29 T cell receptor beta chains below was sequenced from the same sample in a study of beta chain features in type 1 diabetes. Expressed TCRB transcripts were sequenced because the isolated RNA had all been reverse transcribed beforehand. Sequenced by immunoSEQ multiplex PCR; TCRdb stores in-frame clones only, minus some. The sample has 300,000 to 350,000 clones; approximately 13% are singletons. For these receptors, no antigen is known. General observations from the study: Moderate yet significant TCRB CDR3 shortening was seen in Type 1 diabetes patients in all four CD4+ subsets.

The specimen was naive CD4+ T cells from blood. These receptors came from a woman younger than 35 with type 1 diabetes.

V gene TRBV10-3 combines with J gene TRBJ2-7; TRBD2 matches 13 bases. This CDR3 spans 13 amino acids. Germline V gives CDR1 ENHRY, CDR2 SYGVKD. V lost 11 bases, J lost 4 bases, and 5 bases stayed unmatched. As DNA, the CDR3 is TGTGCCGCCGGACTAGCGGGAGATTACGAGCAGTACTTC. It encodes CAAGLAGDYEQYF.

J is TRBJ2-3 and V is TRBV6-6; 9 nucleotides line up with TRBD2. The CDR3 loop spans 15 amino acids. The germline V gene has CDR1 MNHNY and CDR2 SVGAGI (reference sequence). The J segment lost 1 base and the V segment lost 4 bases, leaving 3 bases of the junction unmatched. The CDR3 DNA sequence: TGTGCCAGCAGTTCGACTAGCGGACGCACAGATACGCAGTATTTT. Its protein is CASSSTSGRTDTQYF.

As for this clone: The germline gene is not matched at one end of the junction; a read error may be the cause. The genes are TRBV5-4 and TRBJ1-1; D gene uncertain. Germline assignment: CDR1 SGHNT and CDR2 YYREEE (reference sequence). The length of the CDR3 is 13 residues. The CDR3 DNA is TGCGCCAGCAGCCAAGAGGGTTTTACTGAAGCTTTCTTT. This codes for CASSQEGFTEAFF.

The J gene is TRBJ2-2, the V gene TRBV14; D ambiguous. Germline V gene data show CDR1 as SGHDN and CDR2 as FVKESK. The CDR3 totals 15 residues. V dropped 1 base and J dropped 7 bases, with 13 bases sitting between them. For the CDR3, the DNA is TGTGCCAGCAGCCAAGTTAGAACCCCCAACGGGGAGCTGTTTTTT. The encoded protein is CASSQVRTPNGELFF. The whole variable domain, filled in from reference TRBV14 and TRBJ2-2, reads EAGVTQFPSHSVIEKGQTVTLRCDPISGHDNLYWYRRVMGKEIKFLLHFVKESKQDESGMPNNRFLAERTGGTYSTLKVQPAELEDSGVYFCASSQVRTPNGELFFGEGSRLTVL.

V usage is TRBV6-5 and J usage is TRBJ2-7; D not certain. The germline V and J ends were trimmed by 3 bases and 7 bases, with 10 bases remaining between them. The CDR3 covers 12 residues. Germline-derived CDR1 and CDR2 are MNHEY and SVGAGI. The CDR3 here is CASSYHSGEQYF. Here the CDR3 DNA reads TGTGCCAGCAGTTATCACAGTGGTGAGCAGTACTTC.

This clone showed up just a few times. The chain joins TRBV28 to TRBJ1-5, with D perhaps TRBD1 (5 bases). There are 16 residues in the CDR3. CDR1 and CDR2 from the germline V gene are MDHEN and SYDVKM. V lost 6 bases and J lost 6, with 21 bases in between. The CDR3 is CASRSGTLGGIQPQHF. CDR3 sequence (DNA): TGTGCCAGCAGATCCGGGACGTTGGGGGGAATTCAGCCCCAGCATTTT.

This clone turned up a few times. The rearrangement links TRBV5-1 to TRBJ2-5; 9 positions agree with TRBD1. CDR1 is SGHRS, CDR2 YFSETQ, per germline. J gave up 4 bases and V 4 bases, and 11 bases lay outside the gene matches. This CDR3 has 16 residues. The CDR3 loop reads CASSPPSGQGRETQYF. DNA of the CDR3: TGCGCCAGCAGCCCACCGTCGGGACAGGGAAGAGAGACCCAGTACTTC. The entire variable domain, with the rest obtained from reference TRBV5-1 and TRBJ2-5, is as follows: KAGVTQTPRYLIKTRGQQVTLSCSPISGHRSVSWYQQTPGQGLQFLFEYFSETQRNKGNFPGRFSGRQFSNSRSEMNVSTLELGDSALYLCASSPPSGQGRETQYFGPGTRLLVL.

V and J are TRBV27 and TRBJ2-1; 7 positions match TRBD2. V lost 5 bases to trimming and J lost 5 bases; unmatched junction nucleotides: 6. The germline V gene encodes CDR1 MNHEY and CDR2 SMNVEV (reference sequence). The CDR3 has 14 residues. The CDR3 loop is CASSPAGKNNEQFF. The DNA for the CDR3 is TGTGCCAGCAGTCCAGCGGGAAAAAACAATGAGCAGTTCTTC.

The chain links TRBV5-1 to TRBJ2-1, with TRBD2 identical over 8 bases. Trimming at V came to 4 bases and at J to 7 bases, leaving 16 bases not matched to a gene. Germline CDR1 is SGHRS and CDR2 is YFSETQ. CDR3 length equals 17 residues. CDR3 DNA sequence: TGCGCCAGCAGCATGGGAGCGGGAGTTGATCTCCGGAATGAGCAGTTCTTC. Protein product: CASSMGAGVDLRNEQFF.

V is TRBV28 and J is TRBJ2-7, with 7 bases fitting TRBD1. Germline trimming cut 6 bases from V and 2 bases from J; bases unmatched to any gene: 4. The CDR3 contains 13 residues. Per the germline V gene, CDR1 is MDHEN and CDR2 is SYDVKM. DNA of the CDR3: TGTGCCAGCAGGGGGACAGAGGCCTACGAGCAGTACGTC. Protein: CASRGTEAYEQYV.

This clone was counted between two and nine times. This chain connects TRBV19 to TRBJ1-5; D gene ambiguous. In germline, CDR1 is LNHDA, CDR2 SQIVND (reference sequence). Trimming stripped 3 bases from V and 7 bases from J, with 10 bases between. The CDR3 spans 13 residues. CDR3 loop: CASSIHSQQPQHF. CDR3 DNA: TGTGCCAGTAGTATCCACAGTCAACAGCCCCAGCATTTT.

This clone was observed a handful of times. V usage is TRBV7-9 and J usage is TRBJ2-1; 7 bases match TRBD2. This CDR3 is 14 amino acids long. Germline lookup yields CDR1 SEHNR and CDR2 FQNEAQ (reference sequence). J lost 9 bases, V lost 5 bases, and 10 bases had no gene match. The CDR3 DNA reads TGTGCCAGCAGCCCTACTAGGGACTATAGTGAGCAGTTCTTC. Translation gives CASSPTRDYSEQFF.

The rearrangement joins TRBV5-1 to TRBJ2-5, with D possibly TRBD2 on 6 matching bases. The germline V and J ends were trimmed by 4 bases and 2 bases, with 9 bases remaining between them. The CDR3 is made up of 13 amino acids. Germline V gene data show CDR1 as SGHRS and CDR2 as YFSETQ. CDR3 in amino acids: CASSVSGQETQYF. Written as DNA, the CDR3 is TGCGCCAGCAGCGTTAGCGGACAAGAGACCCAGTACTTC.

The chain employs TRBV2 and TRBJ2-1, with 13 nucleotides matching TRBD2. CDR3 size: 16 residues. V lost 10 bases, J lost 6 bases, and 12 bases stayed unmatched. Germline V gene data show CDR1 as SNHLY and CDR2 as FYNNEI. CDR3 nucleotides: TGTGCCAAAACCGGGACTAGCGGGATAAGGGGCAATGAGCAGTTCTTC. It encodes CAKTGTSGIRGNEQFF.

This clone was counted a few times. The gene calls are TRBV11-2 and TRBJ2-7, with D possibly TRBD2 on 5 matching bases. Trimming left V 2 bases short and J 6 bases short, with 11 bases between. This CDR3 is built from 13 residues. Germline-derived CDR1 and CDR2 are SGHAT and FQNNGV. The CDR3 is CASSLSGEREQYV. For the CDR3, the DNA is TGTGCCAGCAGCTTATCTGGGGAGCGCGAGCAGTACGTC.

The chain recombines TRBV28 with TRBJ2-1; 10 nucleotides align to TRBD2. Trimming removed 7 bases from V and 9 bases from J; junction bases left unmatched: 9. Per germline, CDR1 MDHEN and CDR2 SYDVKM. The CDR3 contains 14 residues. The CDR3 sequence: CASILAGAGSEQFF. CDR3 nucleotide sequence: TGTGCCAGCATCCTAGCGGGAGCAGGGAGTGAGCAGTTCTTC.

This clone was detected only a few times. V and J are TRBV9 and TRBJ2-7; possible D gene TRBD1, 6 bases. Trimming stripped 4 bases from V and 1 base from J, with 12 bases between. This CDR3 is built from 14 residues. Germline CDR1 SGDLS, CDR2 YYNGEE. The CDR3 reads CASSLRDTSYEQYF. In DNA form, the CDR3 reads TGTGCCAGCAGCCTCCGGGACACTTCCTACGAGCAGTACTTC.

The CDR3 DNA reads TGTGCCAGCAGCGTAAGTCGAGGGGCAGGGGTGGGCACTGAAGCTTTCTTT. Encoded protein: CASSVSRGAGVGTEAFF. The chain employs TRBV9 and TRBJ1-1; D may be TRBD1 (6 bases). Trimming removed 1 base at V and 4 bases at J, with 20 bases between. The germline V gene encodes CDR1 SGDLS and CDR2 YYNGEE. The CDR3 length is 17 residues. The variable domain in full, completed from reference TRBV9 and TRBJ1-1, reads DSGVTQTPKHLITATGQRVTLRCSPRSGDLSVYWYQQSLDQGLQFLIQYYNGEERAKGNILERFSAQQFPDLHSELNLSSLELGDSALYFCASSVSRGAGVGTEAFFGQGTRLTVV.

This clone was counted only a few times. The chain recombines TRBV28 with TRBJ2-1; maybe TRBD2 (5 bases). CDR1 and CDR2 (germline): MDHEN, SYDVKM. Trimming took off 4 bases at V and 7 bases at J, with 14 bases between the two ends. The CDR3 loop spans 14 amino acids. This CDR3 is CASSSRVAMNEQFF. CDR3 bases: TGTGCCAGCAGTTCCCGGGTAGCGATGAATGAGCAGTTCTTC.

This clone has only a few counts. The chain has TRBV30 and TRBJ1-1; weak D call: TRBD1 (6 bases). Trimming took off 7 bases at V and 7 bases at J, with 16 bases between the two ends. The CDR3 runs to 12 residues. Germline V CDR1 and CDR2: GTSNPN, SVGIG (reference sequence). The CDR3 region is CAFGGGLGEAFF. The DNA for the CDR3 is TGTGCCTTCGGGGGGGGGCTCGGTGAAGCTTTCTTT.

This clone was counted a few times. The chain links TRBV29-1 to TRBJ1-1; D unclear. CDR3 size: 13 residues. Trimming cost V 5 bases and J 6 bases, with 16 bases left between them. Germline V lookup: CDR1 SQVTM, CDR2 ANQGSEA. CDR3 DNA sequence: TGCAGCGTTCTTCGCCCTGGTGAGGCTGAAGCTTTCTTT. Translated: CSVLRPGEAEAFF.

In this sample, this clone turned up a few times. The chain recombines TRBV7-9 with TRBJ2-7; 12 positions match TRBD1. CDR1 and CDR2 from the germline V gene are SEHNR and FQNEAQ (reference sequence). The CDR3 covers 16 residues. V gave up 6 bases and J gave up 2 bases; unmatched junction bases: 8. The CDR3 is CASSSTGTGGPYEQYF. In nucleotides, the CDR3 is TGTGCCAGCAGTTCGACCGGGACAGGGGGCCCCTACGAGCAGTACTTC.

This chain uses TRBV7-9 with TRBJ2-2; no clear D gene. The CDR3 covers 14 residues. Trimming pared 3 bases from V and 3 bases from J, leaving 8 bases between. Germline CDR1 SEHNR, CDR2 FQNEAQ (reference sequence). CDR3 in DNA: TGTGCCAGCAGCTTTGAGTTCGACACCGGGGAGCTGTTTTTT. It codes for CASSFEFDTGELFF.

CDR3 DNA: TGTGCCAGCAGCAAACAGGGACAGGCGAACACTGAAGCTTTCTTT. The encoded protein is CASSKQGQANTEAFF. The V and J genes are TRBV7-9 and TRBJ1-1, with 8 positions matching TRBD1. V shed 5 bases, J shed 1 base, and the junction held 6 bases outside the gene matches. The CDR3 covers 15 residues. Per germline, CDR1 SEHNR and CDR2 FQNEAQ (reference sequence).

In the case of this clone: The sample holds other DNA sequences that translate to the same CDR3. The V gene is TRBV20-1, the J gene TRBJ2-3; no clear D. V dropped 2 bases and J dropped 5 bases, with 5 bases sitting between them. This CDR3 spans 11 amino acids. Germline V gives CDR1 DFQATT, CDR2 SNEGSKA (reference sequence). DNA for the CDR3: TGCAGTGCTAGACCGGGAGATACGCAGTATTTT. This sequence encodes CSARPGDTQYF.

J is TRBJ1-4 and V is TRBV9, with TRBD1 as a possible D gene (5 bases). V lost 4 bases and J 4 bases, leaving 11 bases between the germline ends. Germline V lookup: CDR1 SGDLS, CDR2 YYNGEE. CDR3 length equals 14 residues. This CDR3 reads CASSQDSVNEKLFF. DNA for the CDR3: TGTGCCAGCAGCCAAGACAGCGTTAATGAAAAACTGTTTTTT.

This chain uses TRBV2 with TRBJ2-7; D uncertain. Germline lookup yields CDR1 SNHLY and CDR2 FYNNEI. The CDR3 is 13 residues long. Trimming removed 6 bases from V and 7 bases from J, with 16 bases in between. The CDR3: CASRWSDTGEQYV. The DNA of the CDR3 is TGTGCCAGCAGATGGTCCGATACCGGGGAGCAGTACGTC.

This clone was picked up a small number of times. This chain joins TRBV30 and TRBJ2-1; TRBD2 agrees at 12 bases. Germline V gives CDR1 GTSNPN, CDR2 SVGIG (reference sequence). After removal of 2 bases from V and 6 bases from J, the junction contained 5 bases not matched to a gene. The CDR3 length is 15 residues. The chain's CDR3 is CAWSQLAGGFNEQFF. DNA of the CDR3: TGTGCCTGGAGTCAACTAGCGGGAGGCTTCAATGAGCAGTTCTTC.

The chain links TRBV19 to TRBJ2-1; 7 nucleotides line up with TRBD1. J lost 5 bases, V lost 3 bases, and 7 bases had no gene match. The germline V gene has CDR1 LNHDA and CDR2 SQIVND (reference sequence). The CDR3 is 15 residues long. CDR3 sequence: CASSILDRVDNEQFF. As DNA, the CDR3 is TGTGCCAGTAGTATCTTAGACAGGGTTGACAATGAGCAGTTCTTC.